The rows below give T cell receptor beta chains drawn from one sample of a study of blood T cell repertoires in COVID-19. Only in-frame clones appear in the TCRdb table, and some are missing; sequencing was by immunoSEQ multiplex PCR. The sample has 200,000 to 250,000 clones; 85% to 90% are singletons. The sample consisted of peripheral blood. The source is a woman aged 60-70 years with acute or convalescent COVID-19. The CDR3 runs from the conserved cysteine through the conserved F or W. The order of the fields is J gene, D gene, clone size, V gene, CDR3 DNA, CDR3 protein. A D gene is named only where the DNA matches it firmly. A row's size may be missing; if present it is once, few, many or a size class.

TRBJ1-5	.	.	TRBV30	TGTGCCTGGAGAATCAAAACAGGGAGCAATCAGCCCCAGCATTTT	CAWRIKTGSNQPQHF
TRBJ2-7	TRBD1	.	TRBV30	TGTGCCTGGAGTGTGCCGGGACAGGCTTTCTACGAGCAGTACTTC	CAWSVPGQAFYEQYF
TRBJ2-7	TRBD2	few	TRBV5-5	TGTGCCAGCAGCCGGACCGTCAGGACTAGCGGGAGCTACGAGCAGTACTTC	CASSRTVRTSGSYEQYF
TRBJ1-2	TRBD1	.	TRBV7-9	TGTGCCAGCAGCTACCAGGGGGCGGATGGCTACACCTTC	CASSYQGADGYTF
TRBJ2-3	TRBD2	once	TRBV10-3	TGTGCCATCAGTGAGTCAGGAGCTAGCGGGAGAGGAGATACGCAGTATTTT	CAISESGASGRGDTQYF
TRBJ2-3	TRBD2	.	TRBV7-2	TGTGCCAGCCGAGATGGCGGGAGTACAGATACGCAGTATTTT	CASRDGGSTDTQYF
TRBJ2-2	TRBD2	.	TRBV5-4	TGTGCCAGCAGACCAGGGACTAGCGTCACCGGGGAGCTGTTTTTT	CASRPGTSVTGELFF
TRBJ1-1	TRBD1	.	TRBV19	TGTGCCAGCTCGGGACAGGGTGTGCCTGAAGCTTTCTTT	CASSGQGVPEAFF
TRBJ2-3	TRBD1	.	TRBV4-1	TGCGCCAGCAGCCCACAGGGACAGGGGGCGGGAGATACGCAGTATTTT	CASSPQGQGAGDTQYF
TRBJ2-3	.	once	TRBV9	TGTGAAGGAGTCCCAGATACGCAGTATTTT	CEGVPDTQYF
TRBJ2-6	TRBD1	.	TRBV19	TGTGCCACTAGACAGGGGTACAGCTCTGGGGCCAACGTCCTGACTTTC	CATRQGYSSGANVLTF
TRBJ2-3	.	.	TRBV6-4	TGTGCCAGCAGTGAAACGAGGACAGATACGCAGTATTTT	CASSETRTDTQYF
TRBJ1-5	.	.	TRBV12-5	TGTGCTAGTGGTTCTCCTGCCGGGGGTTGGAGCAATCAGCCCCAGCATTTT	CASGSPAGGWSNQPQHF
TRBJ2-5	.	.	TRBV2	TGTGCCAGCAGCGAAAACAGGGCAGAGACCCAGTACTTC	CASSENRAETQYF
TRBJ2-1	TRBD2	once	TRBV2	TGTGCCAGCAGTGTACAGGGACTAGCGGGAGAAGGGCAGTTCTTC	CASSVQGLAGEGQFF
TRBJ1-1	TRBD1	many	TRBV2	TGTGCCAGCAGGGGACAGGGGTGGTCGGCTTTCTTT	CASRGQGWSAFF
TRBJ1-4	.	few	TRBV7-2	TGTGCCAGCAGCTTAACAGGAGCCTGGGCACCGGATGAAAAACTGTTTTTT	CASSLTGAWAPDEKLFF
TRBJ1-1	.	.	TRBV5-4	TGTGCCAGCAGCTTACCGGAGACTGAAGCTTTCTTT	CASSLPETEAFF
TRBJ2-2	.	.	TRBV12-5	TGTGCTAGTGGTTTTGGGCAGTCGAACACCGGGGAGCTGTTTTTT	CASGFGQSNTGELFF
TRBJ2-5	.	.	TRBV5-1	TGCGCCAGCAGCCAGAACAGGGAAGGGGAGACCCAGTACTTC	CASSQNREGETQYF
TRBJ2-2	TRBD1	.	TRBV4-1	TGCGCCAGCAGCCAAGATTTGCGGACAGGGGCTACGAACACCGGGGAGCTGTTTTTT	CASSQDLRTGATNTGELFF
TRBJ1-5	TRBD1	.	TRBV11-2	TGTGCCAGCAGCCGAACCGGGACAGGGTTTCAGCCCCAGCATTTT	CASSRTGTGFQPQHF
TRBJ2-7	.	.	TRBV9	TGTGCCAGCAGCGTAGGGGGGCCCTACGAGCAGTACTTC	CASSVGGPYEQYF
TRBJ1-5	.	.	TRBV5-1	TGCGCCAGCAGCCCTGGGACTATGGACAATCAGCCCCAGCATTTT	CASSPGTMDNQPQHF
TRBJ2-7	TRBD2	.	TRBV7-9	TGTGCCAGCAGCTTAACAGGCGGGAGCTACGAGCAGTACTTC	CASSLTGGSYEQYF
TRBJ1-1	.	few	TRBV6-5	TGTGCCAGCAGTTACACGGTTCTGAACACTGAAGCTTTCTTT	CASSYTVLNTEAFF
TRBJ1-1	TRBD1	once	TRBV5-1	TGCGCCAGCAGCTTTGGGACAGGGGGCGACTACACTGAAGCTTTCTTT	CASSFGTGGDYTEAFF
TRBJ1-5	TRBD1	.	TRBV30	TGTGCCTGGTCCGGACAGGGGGATCAGCCCCAGCATTTT	CAWSGQGDQPQHF
TRBJ1-6	TRBD1	once	TRBV7-2	TGTGCCAGCAGGAGAGGGACAGGCCATTCACCCCTCCACTTT	CASRRGTGHSPLHF
TRBJ2-5	.	.	TRBV5-1	TGCGCCAGCAGCTTGTCCCCAGGGTTAGAGACCCAGTACTTC	CASSLSPGLETQYF
TRBJ2-2	TRBD2	.	TRBV5-1	TGCGCCAGCAGCCTTAGGGGCGGGGGGCTGAGCACCGGGGAGCTGTTTTTT	CASSLRGGGLSTGELFF
TRBJ2-5	.	.	TRBV2	TGTGCCAGCAGTGGACAGGTGGGCCAAGAGACCCAGTACTTC	CASSGQVGQETQYF
TRBJ2-7	TRBD1	.	TRBV6-5	TGTGCCAGCAGCAACAGGGGAAACTCCTACGAGCAGTACTTC	CASSNRGNSYEQYF
TRBJ1-6	TRBD1	.	TRBV11-1	TGTGCCAGCAGCTTAAGCAGGGGGCAATCACCCCTCCACTTT	CASSLSRGQSPLHF
TRBJ2-5	.	.	TRBV9	TGTGCCAGCAGCTATGGAGCGGTAGGAGAGACCCAGTACTTC	CASSYGAVGETQYF
TRBJ1-1	TRBD1	.	TRBV19	TGTGCCAGTAGTCCAGACAGGGGGCATAGCACTGAAGCTTTCTTT	CASSPDRGHSTEAFF
TRBJ1-2	TRBD1	.	TRBV2	TGTGCCAGCAGTAGGACAGGGGACCACTATGGCTACACCTTC	CASSRTGDHYGYTF
TRBJ1-2	.	.	TRBV18	TGTGCCAGCTCACTAGGCGGGACCTTGAGGGATGGCTACACCTTC	CASSLGGTLRDGYTF
TRBJ1-1	.	few	TRBV19	TGTGCCAGTAATACCGGTCCGAACACTGAAGCTTTCTTT	CASNTGPNTEAFF
TRBJ2-3	.	few	TRBV28	TGTGCCAGCAGTTCGCACAACCAGGATACGCAGTATTTT	CASSSHNQDTQYF
TRBJ1-5	.	.	TRBV3-1/TRBV3-2	TGTGCCAGCAGCCAAGGATTTCAGGGGCTACAGCCCCAGCATTTT	CASSQGFQGLQPQHF
TRBJ2-1	.	.	TRBV6-2/TRBV6-3	TGTGCCAGCAGTTACCAGACACAGGGATTACGGGAGCAGTTCTTC	CASSYQTQGLREQFF
TRBJ2-5	TRBD1	.	TRBV11-3	TGTGCCAGCTTACCGGGACAGGGCGTTACCCAGTACTTC	CASLPGQGVTQYF
TRBJ1-4	TRBD1	once	TRBV6-1	TGTGCCAGCAGTGAATGGGACAGGGGGCTCTCTTCTAATGAAAAACTGTTTTTT	CASSEWDRGLSSNEKLFF
TRBJ2-7	.	.	TRBV6-6	TGTGCCAGCAGGCGGGGATCACCCTACGAGCAGTACTTC	CASRRGSPYEQYF
TRBJ2-5	.	.	TRBV30	TGTGCCTGGAGTGTACGGGGATTGCGGGAGACCCAGTACTTC	CAWSVRGLRETQYF
TRBJ1-2	.	.	TRBV19	TGTGCCAGTAGTATTGAGGGTTCTGGCTACACCTTC	CASSIEGSGYTF
TRBJ2-7	TRBD1	.	TRBV7-9	TGTGCCAGCAGCTCGGTGGGACAGGGGGCAGGGGAGCAGTACTTC	CASSSVGQGAGEQYF
TRBJ1-2	.	.	TRBV5-1	TGCGCCAGCAGCTTGTTTTCGCGTCGGGGGACCATTAACTATGGCTACACCTTC	CASSLFSRRGTINYGYTF
TRBJ2-3	.	.	TRBV9	TGTGCCAGCAGCGTATTGGGACATCCCACAGATACGCAGTATTTT	CASSVLGHPTDTQYF
TRBJ1-6	.	.	TRBV4-1	TGCGCCAGCAGCCAAGATCCCAGAGGAGGTAATTCACCCCTCCACTTT	CASSQDPRGGNSPLHF
TRBJ2-5	.	once	TRBV18	TGTGCCAGCTCACCCCCTGTGTTAGAGACCCAGTACTTC	CASSPPVLETQYF
TRBJ1-6	TRBD1	.	TRBV6-5	TGTGCCAGCAGACCGGGACAGGGGCATTCACCCCTCCACTTT	CASRPGQGHSPLHF